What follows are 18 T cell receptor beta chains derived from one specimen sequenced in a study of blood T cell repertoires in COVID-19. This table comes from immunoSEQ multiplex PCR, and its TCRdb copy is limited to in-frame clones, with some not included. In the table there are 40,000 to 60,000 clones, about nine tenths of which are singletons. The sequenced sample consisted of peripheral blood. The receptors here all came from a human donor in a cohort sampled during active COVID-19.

CDR3 coding DNA: TGTGCCAGCAGTTTATACAGCAATGAGCAGTTCTTC. As protein: CASSLYSNEQFF. The chain joins TRBV12-3 or TRBV12-4 to TRBJ2-1; D call uncertain. The CDR3 is 12 amino acids. Trimming took 2 bases from V and 6 from J, leaving 5 bases between them.

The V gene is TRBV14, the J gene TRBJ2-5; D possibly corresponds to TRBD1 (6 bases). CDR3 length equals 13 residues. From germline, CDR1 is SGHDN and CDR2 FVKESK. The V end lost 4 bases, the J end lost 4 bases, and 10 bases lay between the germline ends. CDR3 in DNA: TGTGCCAGCAGCCGCAGGGGAGTAGAGACCCAGTACTTC. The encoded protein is CASSRRGVETQYF.

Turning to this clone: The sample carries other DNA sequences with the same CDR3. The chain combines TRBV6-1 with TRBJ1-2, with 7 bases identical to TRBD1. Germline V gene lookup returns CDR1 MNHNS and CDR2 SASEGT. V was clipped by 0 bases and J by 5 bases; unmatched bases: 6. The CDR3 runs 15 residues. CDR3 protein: CASSEAAQGVYGYTF. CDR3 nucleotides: TGTGCCAGCAGTGAAGCGGCCCAGGGGGTTTATGGCTACACCTTC.

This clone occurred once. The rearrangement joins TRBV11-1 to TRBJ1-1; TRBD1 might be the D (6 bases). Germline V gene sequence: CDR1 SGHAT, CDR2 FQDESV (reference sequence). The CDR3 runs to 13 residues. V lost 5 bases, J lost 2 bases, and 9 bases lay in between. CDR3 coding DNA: TGTGCCAGCAGCAGGGGGGGAAACACTGAAGCTTTCTTT. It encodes CASSRGGNTEAFF. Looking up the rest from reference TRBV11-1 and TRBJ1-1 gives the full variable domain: EAEVAQSPRYKITEKSQAVAFWCDPISGHATLYWYRQILGQGPELLVQFQDESVVDDSQLPKDRFSAERLKGVDSTLKIQPAELGDSAMYLCASSRGGNTEAFFGQGTRLTVV.

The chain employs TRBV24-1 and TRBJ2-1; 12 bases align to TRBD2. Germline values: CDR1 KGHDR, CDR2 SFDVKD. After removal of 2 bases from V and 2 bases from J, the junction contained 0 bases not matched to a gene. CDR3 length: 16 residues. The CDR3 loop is CATSDSSGRAYNEQFF. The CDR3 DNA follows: TGTGCCACCAGTGATTCTAGCGGGAGGGCCTACAATGAGCAGTTCTTC.

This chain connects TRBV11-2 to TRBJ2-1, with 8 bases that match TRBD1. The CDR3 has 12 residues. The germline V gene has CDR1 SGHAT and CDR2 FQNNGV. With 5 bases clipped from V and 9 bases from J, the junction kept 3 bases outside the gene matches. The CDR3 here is CASSLTGGEQFF. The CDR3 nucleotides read TGTGCCAGCAGCCTAACAGGGGGTGAGCAGTTCTTC.

CDR3 loop: CASSRYGLAAGNEQFF. The CDR3 nucleotides read TGTGCCAGCAGCCGCTACGGACTAGCGGCAGGAAATGAGCAGTTCTTC. The rearrangement uses TRBV7-3 and TRBJ2-1; 10 bases fit TRBD2. This CDR3 region has 16 residues. The V gene end was trimmed by 5 bases and the J gene end by 7 bases; junction bases not matched to a gene: 11. Looked up from germline, CDR1 is SGHTA and CDR2 is FQGTGA.

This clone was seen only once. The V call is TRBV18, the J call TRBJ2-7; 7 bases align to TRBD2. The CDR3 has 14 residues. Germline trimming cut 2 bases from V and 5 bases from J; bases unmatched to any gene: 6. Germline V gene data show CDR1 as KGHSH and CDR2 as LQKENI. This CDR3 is CASSPGRGGNEQYF. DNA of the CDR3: TGTGCCAGCTCACCAGGGAGGGGAGGGAACGAGCAGTACTTC.

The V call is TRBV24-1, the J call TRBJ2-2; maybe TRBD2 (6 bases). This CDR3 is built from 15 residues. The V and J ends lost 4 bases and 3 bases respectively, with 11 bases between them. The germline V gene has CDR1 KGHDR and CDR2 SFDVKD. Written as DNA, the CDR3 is TGTGCCACCAGTGACGCGACTAGATACACCGGGGAGCTGTTTTTT. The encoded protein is CATSDATRYTGELFF.

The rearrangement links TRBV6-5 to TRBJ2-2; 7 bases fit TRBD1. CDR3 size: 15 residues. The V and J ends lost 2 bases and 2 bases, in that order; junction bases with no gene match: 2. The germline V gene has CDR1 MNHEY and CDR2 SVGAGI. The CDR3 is CASSYGDSNTGELFF. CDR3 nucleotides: TGTGCCAGCAGTTACGGGGACAGTAACACCGGGGAGCTGTTTTTT.

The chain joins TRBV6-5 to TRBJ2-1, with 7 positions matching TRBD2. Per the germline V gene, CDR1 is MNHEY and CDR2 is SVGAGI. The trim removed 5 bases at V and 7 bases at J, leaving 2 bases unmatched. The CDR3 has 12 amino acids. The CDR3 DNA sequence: TGTGCCAGCAGTAGGACTAGTAATGAGCAGTTCTTC. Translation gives CASSRTSNEQFF.

CDR3 in amino acids: CASSYVVAPRSLHF. The CDR3 DNA reads as TGTGCCAGCAGTTACGTGGTCGCCCCGAGGTCCCTCCACTTT. The J gene is TRBJ1-6, the V gene TRBV6-5; D remains unclear. Per germline, CDR1 MNHEY and CDR2 SVGAGI. The CDR3 consists of 14 residues. V lost 2 bases, J lost 14 bases, and 16 bases lay in between.

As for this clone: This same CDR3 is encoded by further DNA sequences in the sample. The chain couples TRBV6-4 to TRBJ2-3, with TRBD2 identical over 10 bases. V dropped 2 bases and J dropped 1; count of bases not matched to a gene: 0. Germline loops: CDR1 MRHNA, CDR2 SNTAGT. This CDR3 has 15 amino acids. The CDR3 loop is CASSDGTSGTDTQYF. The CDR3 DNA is TGTGCCAGCAGTGACGGGACTAGCGGCACAGATACGCAGTATTTT.

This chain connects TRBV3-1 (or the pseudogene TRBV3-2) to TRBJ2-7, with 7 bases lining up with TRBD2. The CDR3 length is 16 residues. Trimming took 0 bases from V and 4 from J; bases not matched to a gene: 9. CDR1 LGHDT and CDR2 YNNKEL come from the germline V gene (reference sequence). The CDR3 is CASSQDPSGIWYEQYF. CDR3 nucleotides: TGTGCCAGCAGCCAAGACCCAAGCGGGATCTGGTACGAGCAGTACTTC.

In DNA, the CDR3 is TGTGCCAGCAGCTCCACCCGGGGGGCTGGTGGCTACACCTTC. It encodes CASSSTRGAGGYTF. V gene TRBV5-6 combines with J gene TRBJ1-2; D is perhaps TRBD1 (6 bases). Between the trimmed V and J ends, which lost 3 bases and 7 bases, there was a span of 16 bases. Per germline, CDR1 SGHDT and CDR2 YYEEEE. This CDR3 contains 14 residues.

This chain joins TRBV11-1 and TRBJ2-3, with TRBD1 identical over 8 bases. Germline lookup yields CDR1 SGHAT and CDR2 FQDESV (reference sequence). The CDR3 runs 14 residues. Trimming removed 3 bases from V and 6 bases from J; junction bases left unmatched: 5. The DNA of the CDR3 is TGTGCCAGCAGCTTCGGGACAGGAGCGGATACGCAGTATTTT. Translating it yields CASSFGTGADTQYF. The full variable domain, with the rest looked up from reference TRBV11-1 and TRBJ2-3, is EAEVAQSPRYKITEKSQAVAFWCDPISGHATLYWYRQILGQGPELLVQFQDESVVDDSQLPKDRFSAERLKGVDSTLKIQPAELGDSAMYLCASSFGTGADTQYFGPGTRLTVL.

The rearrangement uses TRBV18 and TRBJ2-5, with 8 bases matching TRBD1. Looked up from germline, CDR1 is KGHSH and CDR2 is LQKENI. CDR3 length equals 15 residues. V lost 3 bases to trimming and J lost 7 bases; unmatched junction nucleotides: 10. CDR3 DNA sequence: TGTGCCAGCTCACCCGTGGGACAGGATGCGTCGACCCAGTACTTC. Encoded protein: CASSPVGQDASTQYF.

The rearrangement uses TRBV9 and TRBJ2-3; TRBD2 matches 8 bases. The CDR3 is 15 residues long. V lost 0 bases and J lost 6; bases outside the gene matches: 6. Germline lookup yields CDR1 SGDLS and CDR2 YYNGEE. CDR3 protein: CASSVATGGRDTQYF. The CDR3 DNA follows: TGTGCCAGCAGCGTAGCGACGGGGGGGCGTGATACGCAGTATTTT.